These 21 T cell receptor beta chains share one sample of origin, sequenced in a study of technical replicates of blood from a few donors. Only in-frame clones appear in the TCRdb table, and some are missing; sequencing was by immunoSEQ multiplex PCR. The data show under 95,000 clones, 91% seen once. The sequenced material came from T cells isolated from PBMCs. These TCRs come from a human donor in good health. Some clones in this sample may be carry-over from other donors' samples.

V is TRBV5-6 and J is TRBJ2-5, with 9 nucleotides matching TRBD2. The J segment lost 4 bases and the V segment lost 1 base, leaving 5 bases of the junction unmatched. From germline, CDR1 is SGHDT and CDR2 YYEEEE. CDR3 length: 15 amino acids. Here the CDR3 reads CASSLLSGSSETQYF. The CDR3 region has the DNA TGTGCCAGCAGCTTGCTTAGCGGGAGCTCAGAGACCCAGTACTTC.

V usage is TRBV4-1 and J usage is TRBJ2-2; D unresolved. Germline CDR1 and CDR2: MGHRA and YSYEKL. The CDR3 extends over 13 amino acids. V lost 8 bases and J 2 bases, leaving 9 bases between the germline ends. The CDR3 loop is CASDDLNTGELFF. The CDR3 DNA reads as TGCGCCAGCGACGACTTAAACACCGGGGAGCTGTTTTTT.

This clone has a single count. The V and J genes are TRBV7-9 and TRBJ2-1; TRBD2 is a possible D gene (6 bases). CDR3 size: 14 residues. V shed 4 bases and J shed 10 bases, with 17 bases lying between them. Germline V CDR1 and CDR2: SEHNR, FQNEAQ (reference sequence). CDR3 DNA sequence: TGTGCCAGCAGCTCGGGACTCGACGGGGGAGAGCAGTTCTTC. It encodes CASSSGLDGGEQFF.

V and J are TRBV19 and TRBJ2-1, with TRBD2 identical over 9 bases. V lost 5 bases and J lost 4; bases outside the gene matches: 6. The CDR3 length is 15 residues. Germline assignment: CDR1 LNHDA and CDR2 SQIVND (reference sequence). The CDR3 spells CASSPLAGSYNEQFF. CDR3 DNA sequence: TGTGCCAGTAGTCCTCTAGCGGGGAGTTACAATGAGCAGTTCTTC.

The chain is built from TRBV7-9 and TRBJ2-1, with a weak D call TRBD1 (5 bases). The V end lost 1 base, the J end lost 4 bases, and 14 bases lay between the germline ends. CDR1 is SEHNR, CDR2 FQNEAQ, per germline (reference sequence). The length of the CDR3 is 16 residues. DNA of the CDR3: TGTGCCAGCAGCTTAGTTTGGCAGGGAAATTACAATGAGCAGTTCTTC. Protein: CASSLVWQGNYNEQFF.

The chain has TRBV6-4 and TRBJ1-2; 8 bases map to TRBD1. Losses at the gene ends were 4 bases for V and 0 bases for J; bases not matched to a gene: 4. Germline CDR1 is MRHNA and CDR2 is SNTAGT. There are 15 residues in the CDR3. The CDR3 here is CASSVDRGANYGYTF. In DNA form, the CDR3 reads TGTGCCAGCAGTGTCGACAGGGGCGCTAACTATGGCTACACCTTC.

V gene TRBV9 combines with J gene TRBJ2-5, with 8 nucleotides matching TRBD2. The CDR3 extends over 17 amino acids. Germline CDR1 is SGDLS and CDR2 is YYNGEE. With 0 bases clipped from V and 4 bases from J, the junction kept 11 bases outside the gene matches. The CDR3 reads CASSVVPSGFGAETQYF. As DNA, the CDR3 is TGTGCCAGCAGCGTAGTGCCTAGCGGGTTCGGAGCAGAGACCCAGTACTTC.

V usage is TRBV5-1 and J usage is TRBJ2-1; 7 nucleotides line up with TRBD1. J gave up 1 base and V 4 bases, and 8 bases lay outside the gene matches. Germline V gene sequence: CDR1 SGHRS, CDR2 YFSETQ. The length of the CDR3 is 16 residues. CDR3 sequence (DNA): TGCGCCAGCAGCGCATGGGACAGTGCTTCCTACAATGAGCAGTTCTTC. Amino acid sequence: CASSAWDSASYNEQFF.

CDR3 sequence reads: CASSDFRSGELFF. The CDR3 DNA reads TGTGCCAGCAGTGACTTCAGATCCGGGGAGCTGTTTTTT. V and J are TRBV6-1 and TRBJ2-2; no firm D call. V lost 3 bases and J lost 6, with 8 bases in between. The CDR3 runs to 13 residues. Germline CDR1 MNHNS, CDR2 SASEGT.

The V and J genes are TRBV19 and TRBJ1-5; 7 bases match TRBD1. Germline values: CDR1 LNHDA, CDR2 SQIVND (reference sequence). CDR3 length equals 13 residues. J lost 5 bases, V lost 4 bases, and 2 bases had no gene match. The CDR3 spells CASSTTGDQPQHF. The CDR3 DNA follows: TGTGCCAGTAGTACCACAGGGGATCAGCCCCAGCATTTT.

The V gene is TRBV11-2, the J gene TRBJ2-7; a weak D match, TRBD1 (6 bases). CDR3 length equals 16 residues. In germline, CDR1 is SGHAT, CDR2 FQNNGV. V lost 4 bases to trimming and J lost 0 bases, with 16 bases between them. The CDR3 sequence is CASSWGEGDLSYEQYF. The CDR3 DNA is TGTGCCAGCAGCTGGGGTGAGGGGGACCTCTCCTACGAGCAGTACTTC.

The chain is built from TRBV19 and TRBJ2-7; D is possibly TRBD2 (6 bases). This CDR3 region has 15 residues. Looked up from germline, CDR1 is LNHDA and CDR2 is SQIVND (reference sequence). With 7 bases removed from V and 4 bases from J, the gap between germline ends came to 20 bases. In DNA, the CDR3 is TGTGCCAGTACACGTGGCGGGGCCGGAGAGTACGAGCAGTACTTC. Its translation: CASTRGGAGEYEQYF.

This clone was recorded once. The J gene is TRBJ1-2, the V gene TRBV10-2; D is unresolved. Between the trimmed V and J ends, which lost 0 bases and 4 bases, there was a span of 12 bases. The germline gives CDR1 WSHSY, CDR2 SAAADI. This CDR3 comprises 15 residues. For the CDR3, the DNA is TGCGCCAGCAGTGAGTCAGAACGGGTGATCTATGGCTACACCTTC. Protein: CASSESERVIYGYTF.

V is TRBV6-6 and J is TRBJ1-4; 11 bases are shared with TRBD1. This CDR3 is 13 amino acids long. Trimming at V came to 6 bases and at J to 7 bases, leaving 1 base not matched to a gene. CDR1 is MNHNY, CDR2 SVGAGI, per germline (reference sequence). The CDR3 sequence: CASRGTGGEKLFF. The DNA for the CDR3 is TGTGCCAGCAGGGGGACAGGGGGTGAAAAACTGTTTTTT.

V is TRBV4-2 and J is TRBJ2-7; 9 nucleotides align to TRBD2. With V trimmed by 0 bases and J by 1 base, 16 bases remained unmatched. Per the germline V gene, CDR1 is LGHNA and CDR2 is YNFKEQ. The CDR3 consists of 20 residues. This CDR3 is CASSQEWFSGREGPSYEQYF. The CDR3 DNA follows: TGTGCCAGCAGCCAAGAATGGTTCTCTGGGCGGGAGGGCCCTTCCTACGAGCAGTACTTC.

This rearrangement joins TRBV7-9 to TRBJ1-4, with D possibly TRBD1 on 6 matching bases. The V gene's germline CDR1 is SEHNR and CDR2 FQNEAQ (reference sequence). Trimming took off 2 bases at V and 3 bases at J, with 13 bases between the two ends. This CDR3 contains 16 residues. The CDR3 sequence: CASSLTRTASNEKLFF. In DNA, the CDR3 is TGTGCCAGCAGCTTAACCCGGACAGCCTCTAATGAAAAACTGTTTTTT.

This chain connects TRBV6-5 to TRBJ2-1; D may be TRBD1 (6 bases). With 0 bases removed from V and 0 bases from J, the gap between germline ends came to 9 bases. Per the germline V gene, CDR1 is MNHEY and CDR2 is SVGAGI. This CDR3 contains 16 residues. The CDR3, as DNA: TGTGCCAGCAGTTACTCCCGAGGGGGCTCCTACAATGAGCAGTTCTTC. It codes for CASSYSRGGSYNEQFF.

The CDR3 sequence is CASSYDLAENPETQYF. In DNA, the CDR3 is TGTGCCAGCAGTTACGATCTAGCGGAGAATCCGGAGACCCAGTACTTC. The V gene is TRBV6-5, the J gene TRBJ2-5, with 7 bases fitting TRBD2. The V gene's germline CDR1 is MNHEY and CDR2 SVGAGI. The CDR3 is 16 amino acids. V was clipped by 2 bases and J by 5 bases; unmatched bases: 11.

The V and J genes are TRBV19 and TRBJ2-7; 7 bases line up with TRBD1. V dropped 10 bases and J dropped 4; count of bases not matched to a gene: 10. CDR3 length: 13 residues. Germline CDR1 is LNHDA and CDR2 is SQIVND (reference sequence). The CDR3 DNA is TGTGCCACTGCGACAGGGCAGGGGTACGAGCAGTACTTC. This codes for CATATGQGYEQYF.

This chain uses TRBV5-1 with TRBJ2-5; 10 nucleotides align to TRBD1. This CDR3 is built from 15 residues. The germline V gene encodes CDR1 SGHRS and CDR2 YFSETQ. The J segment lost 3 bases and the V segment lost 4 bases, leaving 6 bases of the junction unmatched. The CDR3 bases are TGCGCCAGCAGCGCAACCGGGACAGGGGAAGAGACCCAGTACTTC. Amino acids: CASSATGTGEETQYF.

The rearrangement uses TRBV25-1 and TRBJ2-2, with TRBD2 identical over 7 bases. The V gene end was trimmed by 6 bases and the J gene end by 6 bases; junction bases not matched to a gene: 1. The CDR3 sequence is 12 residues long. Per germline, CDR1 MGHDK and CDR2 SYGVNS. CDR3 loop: CASSRGAGELFF. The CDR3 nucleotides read TGTGCCAGCAGCCGGGGGGCCGGGGAGCTGTTTTTT.